This T cell receptor beta chain was sequenced for a study of CD8 T cells in Susac syndrome (dated by TCRdb to between 2019 and 2020). Describing the broader study: Whether CD8+ T cell activation and differentiation in Susac syndrome was antigen driven was tested using repertoire sequencing. Points the paper makes about the study in general: The number of individuals in the TCR sequencing and HLA analysis was acknowledged as relatively small.

High-throughput TCR beta sequencing profiled peripheral blood CD8+ and CD4+ T cells from healthy donors, Susac syndrome patients and multiple sclerosis patients. The multiple sclerosis controls were treatment-naive patients who had stable or active relapsing-remitting disease and met the revised McDonald criteria. Bulk CD8+ and CD4+ T cells were purified by magnetic negative isolation, whereas CD8+ TEMRA cells were enriched by FACS. Blood was drawn into EDTA tubes, processed within 24 hours, and PBMCs were isolated by density gradient centrifugation. PBMCs intended for TCR sequencing were cryopreserved in liquid nitrogen and thawed later in a water bath at 37 degrees C. The sorted or isolated CD4+, CD8+ and CD8+ TEMRA cells reached a purity of at least 90%. On this clonotype itself: There is no known antigen for this receptor. Per-nucleotide qualities are absent, and no much larger clonotype sits a single base away.

RNA was extracted with the RNeasy kit and roughly 0.45 to 1 ug was reverse transcribed using random hexamers. The immunoSEQ multiplex PCR assay, covering 54 Vbeta and 13 Jbeta segments, was used to amplify TCR beta CDR3 regions. PCR amplification bias was corrected by using a synthetic template baseline for primer optimization and computational correction. As for the authors' bioinformatics: Reads were assigned to V, D and J genes according to IMGT and analyzed in immunoSEQ Analyzer, with only productive sequences retained. Clonality was calculated as one minus the Shannon entropy normalized by log2 of the number of productive unique sequences. For each patient and control, public and private clones were evaluated within the 100 most prevalent clones. A clone was defined as Susac-specific if it was absent from the healthy and MS cohorts, from roughly 980 published viral clones and from other ImmuneACCESS disease sequences. TCRdb handled the public reads itself, with Q25 trimming in fastp and clone calling in MiXCR, and kept productive beta chains. Rows merge per CDR3 protein into single entries with the most common DNA and genes. These V and J calls originate from TCRdb's pipeline instead of the authors' own analysis. The sample table lists approximately 190,000 distinct CDR3 sequences, around 96% of them with a count of one. 0.093% of the sample lies in the top ten.

Sequences SQVTM (CDR1) and ANQGSEA (CDR2) are obtained from the germline V gene. Its CDR3 holds 13 amino acids, cysteine through phenylalanine. Of the read, only the CDR3 DNA is kept; its 39 bases are in frame from base 1. The junction shows trimming of 3 bases on V and 0 bases on J, plus 9 bases between the germline ends. Sequencing was carried out using CD4+ T cells from PBMCs. The chain joins TRBV29-1 to TRBJ2-7, with a weak D call of TRBD2 (5 bases match). The clonotype was recovered from a human donor with multiple sclerosis. The bases are TGCAGCGTTGATAGCGATTCCTCCTACGAGCAGTACTTC. This codes for CSVDSDSSYEQYF.